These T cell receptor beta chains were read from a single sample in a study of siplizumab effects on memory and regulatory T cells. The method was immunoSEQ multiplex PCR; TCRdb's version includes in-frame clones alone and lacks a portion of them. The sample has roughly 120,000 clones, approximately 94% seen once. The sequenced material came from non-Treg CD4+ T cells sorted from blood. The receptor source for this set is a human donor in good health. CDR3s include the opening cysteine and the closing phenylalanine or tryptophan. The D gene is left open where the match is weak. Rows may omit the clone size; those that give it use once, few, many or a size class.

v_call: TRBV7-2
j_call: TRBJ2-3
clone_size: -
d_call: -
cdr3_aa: CASSPRSFTQYF

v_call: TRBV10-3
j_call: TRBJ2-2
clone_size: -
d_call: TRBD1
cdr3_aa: CAISAATGAGELFF

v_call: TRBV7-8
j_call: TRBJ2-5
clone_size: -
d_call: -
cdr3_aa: CASSLTRDSPETQYF

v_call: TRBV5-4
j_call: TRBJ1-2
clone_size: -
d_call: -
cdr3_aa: CASSLSNRGTYGYTF

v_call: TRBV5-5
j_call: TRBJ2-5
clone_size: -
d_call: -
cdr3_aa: CASSLRDPETQYF

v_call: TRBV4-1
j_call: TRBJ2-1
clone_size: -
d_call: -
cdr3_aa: CASSQGRVGYNEQFF

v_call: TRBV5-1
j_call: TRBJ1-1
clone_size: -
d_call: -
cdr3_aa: CASSSGAGTEAFF

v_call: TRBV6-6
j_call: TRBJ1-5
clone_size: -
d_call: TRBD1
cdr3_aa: CASSRTGQGNQPQHF

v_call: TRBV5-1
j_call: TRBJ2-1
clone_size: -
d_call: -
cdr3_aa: CASSLYGQYNEQFF

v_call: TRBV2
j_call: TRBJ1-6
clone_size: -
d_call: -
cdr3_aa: CASQTGGNSPLHF

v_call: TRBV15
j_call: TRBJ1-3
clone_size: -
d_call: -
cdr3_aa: CATSRDRDGGLLSRGNTIYF

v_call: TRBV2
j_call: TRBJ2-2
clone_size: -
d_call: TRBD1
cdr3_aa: CASTGQGNTGELFF

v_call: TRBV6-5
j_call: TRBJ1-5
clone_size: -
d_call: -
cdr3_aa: CASSPRRQNQPQHF

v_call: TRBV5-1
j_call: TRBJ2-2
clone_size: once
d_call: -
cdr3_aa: CASSLLEQGNTGELFF

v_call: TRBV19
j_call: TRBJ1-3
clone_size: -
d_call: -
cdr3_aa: CASSIVPGPSGNTIYF

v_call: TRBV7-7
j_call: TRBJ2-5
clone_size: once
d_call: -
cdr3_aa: CASSRARGGETQYF

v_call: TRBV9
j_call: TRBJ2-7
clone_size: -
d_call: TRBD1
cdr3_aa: CASSPPPQGLVSEQYF

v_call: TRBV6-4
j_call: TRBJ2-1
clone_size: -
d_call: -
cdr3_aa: CASSAEGGLSSYNEQFF

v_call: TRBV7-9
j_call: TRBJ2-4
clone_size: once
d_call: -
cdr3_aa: CASSLTEKSYIQYF

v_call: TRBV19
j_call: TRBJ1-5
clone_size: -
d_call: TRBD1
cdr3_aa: CASGGQGYNQPQHF

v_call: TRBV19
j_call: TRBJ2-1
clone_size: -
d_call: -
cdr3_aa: CASSLETRGWNEQFF

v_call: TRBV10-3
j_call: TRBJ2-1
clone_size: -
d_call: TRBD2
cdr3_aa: CAISESTTSVSSYNEQFF

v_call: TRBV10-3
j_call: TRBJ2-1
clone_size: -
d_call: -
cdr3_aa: CAIRDREGNEQFF

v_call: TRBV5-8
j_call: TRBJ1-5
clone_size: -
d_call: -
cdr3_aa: CASSLGHLEPQHF

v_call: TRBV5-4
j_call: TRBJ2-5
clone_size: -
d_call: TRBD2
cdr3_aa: CASSLSLAVQETQYF

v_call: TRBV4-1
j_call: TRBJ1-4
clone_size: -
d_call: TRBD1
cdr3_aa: CAAGLTGSTNEKLFF

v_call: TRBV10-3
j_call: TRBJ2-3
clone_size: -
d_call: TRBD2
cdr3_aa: CAISEGRGSTDTQYF

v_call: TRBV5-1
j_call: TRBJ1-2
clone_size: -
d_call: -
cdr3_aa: CASSRGEGRGYTF

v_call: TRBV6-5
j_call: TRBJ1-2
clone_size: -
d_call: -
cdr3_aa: CASGKGGRGYTF

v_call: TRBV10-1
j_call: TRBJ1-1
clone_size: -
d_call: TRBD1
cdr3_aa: CASRRQGTRNTEAFF

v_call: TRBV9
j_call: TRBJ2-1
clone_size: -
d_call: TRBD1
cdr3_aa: CASSVELTGLEQFF

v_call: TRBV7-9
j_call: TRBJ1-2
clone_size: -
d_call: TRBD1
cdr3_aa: CASSYAATGAHLGGYTF

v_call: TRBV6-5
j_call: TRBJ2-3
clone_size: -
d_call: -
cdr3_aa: CASSSWVEGTDTQYF

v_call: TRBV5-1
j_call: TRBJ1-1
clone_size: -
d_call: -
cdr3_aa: CASSLDPPGLNTEAFF

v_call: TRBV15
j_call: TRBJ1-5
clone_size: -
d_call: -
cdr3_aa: CATSVRRGSNQPQHF

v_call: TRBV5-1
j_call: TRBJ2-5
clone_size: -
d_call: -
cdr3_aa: CASSLAETQYF

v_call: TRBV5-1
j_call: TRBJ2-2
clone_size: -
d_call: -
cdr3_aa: CASSGLRGTGELFF